The rows below give T cell receptor beta chains drawn from one sample of a study of blood T cell repertoires in COVID-19. Sequenced by immunoSEQ multiplex PCR; TCRdb stores in-frame clones only, minus some. The sample yields about 300,000 clones, around 90% seen once. The sequencing sample was made of peripheral blood. The origin of the receptors is a man aged 18 to 30 with active or convalescent COVID-19. Both conserved end residues are part of each CDR3. Each record gives: CDR3 DNA, CDR3 protein, D gene, J gene, V gene, clone size. A D gene is named only where the DNA matches it firmly. Expanded clones get a size class; other rows say once, few or many, or leave the size out.

CDR3nt: TGTGCCAGCAGCCAAGTAGCGGCCTGGCGGGGCACGCTCTACAATGAGCAGTTCTTC; CDR3aa: CASSQVAAWRGTLYNEQFF; d_gene: .; j_gene: TRBJ2-1; v_gene: TRBV14; abundance: .
CDR3nt: TGTGCCAGTAGTATAAGGACATTACCCTACGAGCAGTACTTC; CDR3aa: CASSIRTLPYEQYF; d_gene: .; j_gene: TRBJ2-7; v_gene: TRBV19; abundance: .
CDR3nt: TGTGCTGTTTCGAGCTACTATGGCTACACCTTC; CDR3aa: CAVSSYYGYTF; d_gene: .; j_gene: TRBJ1-2; v_gene: TRBV6-1; abundance: .
CDR3nt: TGTGCCAGCAGCGTAGAGCCGGGACAGGCCGGCTATGGCTACACCTTC; CDR3aa: CASSVEPGQAGYGYTF; d_gene: TRBD1; j_gene: TRBJ1-2; v_gene: TRBV9; abundance: .
CDR3nt: TGTGCCAGCAGTTACTCTTACGGGGGGACAATAGATGGCTACACCTTC; CDR3aa: CASSYSYGGTIDGYTF; d_gene: .; j_gene: TRBJ1-2; v_gene: TRBV6-5; abundance: .
CDR3nt: TGTGCCAGTACCTCCCGGAGGGGCAGTGAAAAACTGTTTTTT; CDR3aa: CASTSRRGSEKLFF; d_gene: .; j_gene: TRBJ1-4; v_gene: TRBV19; abundance: .
CDR3nt: TGTGCCACCAGTGATCACAGGGGGCTGGCAGATACGCAGTATTTT; CDR3aa: CATSDHRGLADTQYF; d_gene: TRBD1; j_gene: TRBJ2-3; v_gene: TRBV24-1; abundance: .
CDR3nt: TGTGCCAGCAGCGCCTCAAAAGGGGACTACAATGAGCAGTTCTTC; CDR3aa: CASSASKGDYNEQFF; d_gene: .; j_gene: TRBJ2-1; v_gene: TRBV6-5; abundance: .
CDR3nt: TGTGCCAGCAGTTTTTCGGGGGAGCTGTTTTTT; CDR3aa: CASSFSGELFF; d_gene: .; j_gene: TRBJ2-2; v_gene: TRBV12-3/TRBV12-4; abundance: .
CDR3nt: TGTGCCAGTAGTATCTCGGGGGATGGCTACACCTTC; CDR3aa: CASSISGDGYTF; d_gene: .; j_gene: TRBJ1-2; v_gene: TRBV19; abundance: .
CDR3nt: TGTGCCAGCATCGGACAAGGGGGCTACACCTTC; CDR3aa: CASIGQGGYTF; d_gene: .; j_gene: TRBJ1-2; v_gene: TRBV7-9; abundance: .
CDR3nt: TGTGCCAGCTCACCTCAGGGTAATTCACCCCTCCACTTT; CDR3aa: CASSPQGNSPLHF; d_gene: .; j_gene: TRBJ1-6; v_gene: TRBV18; abundance: once
CDR3nt: TGTGCCAGCAGCGGTGGGACACGGAACTACGAGCAGTACTTC; CDR3aa: CASSGGTRNYEQYF; d_gene: .; j_gene: TRBJ2-7; v_gene: TRBV7-9; abundance: .
CDR3nt: TGCGCCAGCAGCCAAGCAGTTCAGGGGCGTCCGTCTAACTATGGCTACACCTTC; CDR3aa: CASSQAVQGRPSNYGYTF; d_gene: .; j_gene: TRBJ1-2; v_gene: TRBV4-3; abundance: .
CDR3nt: TGTGCCAGCAGTACAGGGATGCCCCCCTACAATGAGCAGTTCTTC; CDR3aa: CASSTGMPPYNEQFF; d_gene: .; j_gene: TRBJ2-1; v_gene: TRBV7-3; abundance: many
CDR3nt: TGCGCCAGCAGTGAGTCGACCAGGGGGCACGAGCAGTTCTTC; CDR3aa: CASSESTRGHEQFF; d_gene: TRBD1; j_gene: TRBJ2-1; v_gene: TRBV10-1; abundance: few
CDR3nt: TGTGCCAGCAGGTTGGGCCCGGGGGGGGCCTACGAGCAGTACTTC; CDR3aa: CASRLGPGGAYEQYF; d_gene: TRBD2; j_gene: TRBJ2-7; v_gene: TRBV5-5; abundance: .
CDR3nt: TGTGCCAGCCAGGAGGACTCTTTGGTTTCTAGCACAGATACGCAGTATTTT; CDR3aa: CASQEDSLVSSTDTQYF; d_gene: .; j_gene: TRBJ2-3; v_gene: TRBV28; abundance: .
CDR3nt: TGTGCCAGCAGCCAAGGAGGACACCACACTGAAGCTTTCTTT; CDR3aa: CASSQGGHHTEAFF; d_gene: .; j_gene: TRBJ1-1; v_gene: TRBV14; abundance: .
CDR3nt: TGTGCCAGCAGCTGGACAGGGGGCACAGATACGCAGTATTTT; CDR3aa: CASSWTGGTDTQYF; d_gene: TRBD1; j_gene: TRBJ2-3; v_gene: TRBV7-2; abundance: .
CDR3nt: TGTGCCAGCAGCCCGGGTGGAAGCTCCTACGAGCAGTACTTC; CDR3aa: CASSPGGSSYEQYF; d_gene: .; j_gene: TRBJ2-7; v_gene: TRBV11-3; abundance: .
CDR3nt: TGTGCCAGCAGTGACCGACAGCCCCTCTATGGCTACACCTTC; CDR3aa: CASSDRQPLYGYTF; d_gene: .; j_gene: TRBJ1-2; v_gene: TRBV2; abundance: .
CDR3nt: TGTGCCAGCAGCCTAATAGGACAGCCTAATGAAAAACTGTTTTTT; CDR3aa: CASSLIGQPNEKLFF; d_gene: .; j_gene: TRBJ1-4; v_gene: TRBV9; abundance: .